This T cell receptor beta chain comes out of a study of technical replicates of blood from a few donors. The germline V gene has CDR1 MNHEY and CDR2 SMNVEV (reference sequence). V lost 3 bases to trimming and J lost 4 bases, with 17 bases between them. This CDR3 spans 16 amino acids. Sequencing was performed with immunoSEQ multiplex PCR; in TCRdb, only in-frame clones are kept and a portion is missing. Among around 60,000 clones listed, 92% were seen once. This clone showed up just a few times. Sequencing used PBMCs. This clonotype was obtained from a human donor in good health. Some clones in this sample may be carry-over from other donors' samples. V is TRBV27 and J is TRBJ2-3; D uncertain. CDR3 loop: CASSFYQVRGSDTQYF. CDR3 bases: TGTGCCAGCAGTTTTTACCAAGTTAGAGGTTCAGATACGCAGTATTTT.